Below, 19 T cell receptor beta chains from the same sample are listed, as sequenced in a study of blood T cell repertoires in COVID-19. Assay: immunoSEQ multiplex PCR; the TCRdb copy retains only in-frame clones and omits some. The sample holds nearly 300,000 clones; roughly 89% are singletons and the top ten take less than 3.5%. Sequenced material: PBMCs or T cells enriched from blood (not recorded which). Receptor source: a woman in her forties or fifties who had been exposed to COVID-19.

The V and J genes are TRBV5-6 and TRBJ2-7, with TRBD2 identical over 8 bases. The trim removed 6 bases at V and 6 bases at J, leaving 8 bases unmatched. The CDR3 covers 13 residues. Germline V gives CDR1 SGHDT, CDR2 YYEEEE. CDR3 sequence reads: CASNLAGRSEQYF. As DNA, the CDR3 is TGTGCCAGCAATTTAGCGGGGCGAAGCGAGCAGTACTTC.

The chain recombines TRBV2 with TRBJ1-4; TRBD1 aligns across 7 bases. The CDR3 is made up of 14 amino acids. Germline V gives CDR1 SNHLY, CDR2 FYNNEI. Trimming cost V 5 bases and J 7 bases; bases outside gene matches: 7. The CDR3 sequence: CASSPQGGTEKLFF. The DNA for the CDR3 is TGTGCCAGCAGTCCCCAGGGGGGAACTGAAAAACTGTTTTTT.

The chain uses TRBV5-1 and TRBJ2-3; D possibly corresponds to TRBD2 (6 bases). The germline V gene has CDR1 SGHRS and CDR2 YFSETQ. The CDR3 loop spans 15 amino acids. Trimming stripped 0 bases from V and 0 bases from J, with 8 bases between. CDR3 amino acids: CASSLGGVSTDTQYF. Written as DNA, the CDR3 is TGCGCCAGCAGCTTGGGCGGGGTCAGCACAGATACGCAGTATTTT.

The chain is built from TRBV5-4 and TRBJ2-7; a weak D match, TRBD2 (6 bases). The CDR3 has 15 residues. With 0 bases removed from V and 3 bases from J, the gap between germline ends came to 13 bases. CDR1 is SGHNT and CDR2 is YYREEE in the germline V gene (reference sequence). The CDR3 region is CASSLGFGGNYEQYF. In DNA, the CDR3 is TGTGCCAGCAGCTTGGGGTTTGGGGGGAACTACGAGCAGTACTTC.

CDR3 in DNA: TGTGCCACCAGTGACCCGCTCGGCAGGGCACCCTACGAGCAGTACTTC. It is translated as CATSDPLGRAPYEQYF. J is TRBJ2-7 and V is TRBV24-1; D perhaps matches TRBD1 (5 bases). This CDR3 has 16 residues. Trimming shortened V by 4 bases and J by 2 bases, and 17 bases separated the two germline ends. Germline CDR1 KGHDR, CDR2 SFDVKD.

The V gene is TRBV3-1 (or the pseudogene TRBV3-2), the J gene TRBJ1-6; the D is unclear. From germline, CDR1 is LGHDT and CDR2 YNNKEL (reference sequence). The V end was cut by 5 bases, the J end by 5 bases, with 7 bases between. The CDR3 length is 13 residues. CDR3 bases: TGTGCCAGCAGCTTGTTTAATAATTCACCCCTCCACTTT. It translates to CASSLFNNSPLHF.

This clone showed up just once. This chain links TRBV5-6 with TRBJ1-2; 8 bases agree with TRBD1. The germline V gene has CDR1 SGHDT and CDR2 YYEEEE. The J segment lost 4 bases and the V segment lost 2 bases, leaving 7 bases of the junction unmatched. The CDR3 runs 15 residues. The CDR3 is CASSFRTGSLYGYTF. For the CDR3, the DNA is TGTGCCAGCAGCTTTCGGACAGGGTCCCTCTATGGCTACACCTTC.

This clone was seen a few times. The rearrangement joins TRBV5-5 to TRBJ1-2; 10 bases map to TRBD1. Germline lookup yields CDR1 SGHKS and CDR2 YYEKEE (reference sequence). This CDR3 region has 16 residues. V dropped 0 bases and J dropped 2; count of bases not matched to a gene: 4. The CDR3 DNA is TGTGCCAGCAGCTTGGGACAGGGGGCAGAGAACTATGGCTACACCTTC. Translation: CASSLGQGAENYGYTF.

V gene TRBV5-1 combines with J gene TRBJ1-6; possibly TRBD1 for D (5 bases). V was pared by 2 bases and J by 4 bases, with 10 bases between. The germline V gene has CDR1 SGHRS and CDR2 YFSETQ. The length of the CDR3 is 15 residues. The DNA for the CDR3 is TGCGCCAGCAGCTTAGTGGCAGGGTATAATTCACCCCTCCACTTT. Translated, it gives CASSLVAGYNSPLHF.

The CDR3 DNA reads as TGTGCCAGCAGCTTAGGGCAGGGAGGGTACAATGAGCAGTTCTTC. This codes for CASSLGQGGYNEQFF. The chain combines TRBV13 with TRBJ2-1; 7 nucleotides agree with TRBD2. The V gene's germline CDR1 is PRHDT and CDR2 FYEKMQ (reference sequence). The V segment lost 0 bases and the J segment 4 bases; nucleotides outside the gene matches: 3. CDR3 length equals 15 residues.

The chain has TRBV2 and TRBJ1-6; 10 nucleotides align to TRBD1. Trimming removed 2 bases from V and 8 bases from J; junction bases left unmatched: 6. The CDR3 sequence is 16 residues long. From germline, CDR1 is SNHLY and CDR2 FYNNEI. The CDR3 DNA is TGTGCCAGCAGTGAATGGACAGGGGGAAACTATTCACCCCTCCACTTT. Protein: CASSEWTGGNYSPLHF.

V usage is TRBV18 and J usage is TRBJ1-1; 8 nucleotides match TRBD1. The V gene's germline CDR1 is KGHSH and CDR2 LQKENI. Germline trimming cut 5 bases from V and 4 bases from J; bases unmatched to any gene: 9. The CDR3 has 15 residues. The DNA of the CDR3 is TGTGCCAGCTCAGCTACCCAGGGGGCCCGCACTGAAGCTTTCTTT. This sequence encodes CASSATQGARTEAFF.

The chain couples TRBV4-1 to TRBJ1-1; tentatively, D is TRBD1 (6 bases). The CDR3 has 16 amino acids. Trimming pared 3 bases from V and 3 bases from J, leaving 17 bases between. CDR1 is MGHRA, CDR2 YSYEKL, per germline. The CDR3 bases are TGCGCCAGCAGCCAGGACCAGGGGCGGATACACACTGAAGCTTTCTTT. It encodes CASSQDQGRIHTEAFF.

The chain has TRBV4-1 and TRBJ1-1; D may be TRBD1 (6 bases). Germline V lookup: CDR1 MGHRA, CDR2 YSYEKL. V gave up 2 bases and J gave up 0 bases, with 28 bases separating them. CDR3 length: 21 amino acids. CDR3 sequence reads: CASSQNPQGGPREGMNTEAFF. In nucleotides, the CDR3 is TGCGCCAGCAGCCAAAACCCTCAAGGGGGTCCAAGGGAGGGGATGAACACTGAAGCTTTCTTT.

This clone was counted a single time. The CDR3 DNA reads as TGTGCCACCAGTGGCGGAACAGGGTTCTCGGGCACAGATACGCAGTATTTT. Protein sequence: CATSGGTGFSGTDTQYF. V usage is TRBV24-1 and J usage is TRBJ2-3; D possibly corresponds to TRBD1 (6 bases). CDR1 and CDR2 from the germline V gene are KGHDR and SFDVKD. V lost 5 bases to trimming and J lost 1 base, with 18 bases between them. CDR3 length: 17 amino acids.

This clone was observed a few times. This rearrangement joins TRBV19 to TRBJ1-1; tentative D call: TRBD1 (6 bases). This CDR3 spans 15 amino acids. Trimming took off 8 bases at V and 1 base at J, with 17 bases between the two ends. CDR1 and CDR2 from the germline V gene are LNHDA and SQIVND (reference sequence). CDR3 DNA: TGTGCCAGTTCCAGTTTCGGACAGACGAACACTGAAGCTTTCTTT. This codes for CASSSFGQTNTEAFF. Together with reference TRBV19 and TRBJ1-1, the CDR3 gives the full variable domain: DGGITQSPKYLFRKEGQNVTLSCEQNLNHDAMYWYRQDPGQGLRLIYYSQIVNDFQKGDIAEGYSVSREKKESFPLTVTSAQKNPTAFYLCASSSFGQTNTEAFFGQGTRLTVV.

Only a few counts were recorded for this clone. V usage is TRBV7-2 and J usage is TRBJ2-7; 10 bases are shared with TRBD2. V dropped 3 bases and J dropped 1; count of bases not matched to a gene: 9. The CDR3 spans 17 residues. The V gene's germline CDR1 is SGHTA and CDR2 FQGNSA. Written as DNA, the CDR3 is TGTGCCAGCAGCTTGGGGGTATCTAGCGGGGGTTCCTACGAGCAGTACTTC. The encoded protein is CASSLGVSSGGSYEQYF.

V gene TRBV28 combines with J gene TRBJ1-4, with no clear D. Germline V gene lookup returns CDR1 MDHEN and CDR2 SYDVKM. There are 14 residues in the CDR3. V was clipped by 3 bases and J by 7 bases, with 12 bases between them. CDR3 region: CASSFVSEIEKLFF. As DNA, the CDR3 is TGTGCCAGCAGTTTCGTTAGTGAAATTGAAAAACTGTTTTTT.

The genes are TRBV3-1 (or the pseudogene TRBV3-2) and TRBJ2-1; TRBD2 matches 13 bases. The CDR3 is 16 residues long. Germline-derived CDR1 and CDR2 are LGHDT and YNNKEL (reference sequence). Trimming cost V 2 bases and J 11 bases; bases outside gene matches: 9. DNA for the CDR3: TGTGCCAGCAGCCAACAGAGGACTAGCGGGGGTGTAAAGCAGTTCTTC. Its translation: CASSQQRTSGGVKQFF.